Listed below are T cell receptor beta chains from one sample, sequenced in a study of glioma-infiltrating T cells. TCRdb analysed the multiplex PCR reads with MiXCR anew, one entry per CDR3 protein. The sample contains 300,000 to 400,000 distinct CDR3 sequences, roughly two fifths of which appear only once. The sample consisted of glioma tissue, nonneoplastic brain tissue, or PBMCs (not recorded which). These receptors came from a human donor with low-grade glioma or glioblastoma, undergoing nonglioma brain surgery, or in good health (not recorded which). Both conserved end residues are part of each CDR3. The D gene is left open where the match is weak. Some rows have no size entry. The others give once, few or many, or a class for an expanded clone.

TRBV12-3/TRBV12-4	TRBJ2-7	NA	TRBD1	TGTGCCAGCAGTCACCGGGACAGGGGGCCCGAGCAGTACTTC	CASSHRDRGPEQYF
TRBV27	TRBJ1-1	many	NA	TGTGCCAGCAGTTTATCCAGGGCCACTGAAGCTTTCTTT	CASSLSRATEAFF
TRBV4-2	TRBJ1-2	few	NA	TGTGCCAGCAGCCAAAGGGAACTAGGCTATGGCTACACCTTC	CASSQRELGYGYTF
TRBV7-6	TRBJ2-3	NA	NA	TGTGCCAGCAGCTTATCAACTAGCACAGATACGCAGTATTTT	CASSLSTSTDTQYF
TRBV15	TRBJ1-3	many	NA	TGTGCCACCAGCAGAGACTCTGGAAACACCATATATTTT	CATSRDSGNTIYF
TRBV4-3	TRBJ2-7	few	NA	TGCGCCAGCAGCGCTCACAGGGAGGTCTACGAGCAGTACTTC	CASSAHREVYEQYF
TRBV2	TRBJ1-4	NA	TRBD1	TGTGCCAGCAGACCAACCCCGGCCCAGGGGGTTGGTGAAAAACTGTTTTTT	CASRPTPAQGVGEKLFF
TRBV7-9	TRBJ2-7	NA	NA	TGTGCCAGCAGCGCTCCTCGCTCTAGCATAGGCGAGCAGTACTTC	CASSAPRSSIGEQYF
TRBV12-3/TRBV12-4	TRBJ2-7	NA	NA	TGTGCCAGCAGTTGGGGGGGCTGGGACGAGCAGTACTTC	CASSWGGWDEQYF
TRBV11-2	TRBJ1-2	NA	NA	TGTGCCAGCAGCTTAGAGGCCCTGACTCTTCATGGCTACACCTTC	CASSLEALTLHGYTF
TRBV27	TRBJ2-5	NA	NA	TGTGCCAGCAGCCCCACAGGGACGGAGACCCAGTACTTC	CASSPTGTETQYF
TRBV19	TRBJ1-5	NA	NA	TGTGCCAGTACCCCCGCCGCTAGGAGATCTCCCGCCAATCAGCCCCAGCATTTT	CASTPAARRSPANQPQHF
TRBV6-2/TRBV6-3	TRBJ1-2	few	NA	TGTGCCAGCAGTTACTCTTTCCAGGGCGGAGGCTACACCTTC	CASSYSFQGGGYTF
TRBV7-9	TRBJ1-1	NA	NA	TGTGCCAGCAATCTAAACACTGAAGCTTTCTTT	CASNLNTEAFF
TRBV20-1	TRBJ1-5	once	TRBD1	TGCAGTGCTAGAGGTTTAGGGACAGGGCAGTTTCAGCCCCAGCATTTT	CSARGLGTGQFQPQHF
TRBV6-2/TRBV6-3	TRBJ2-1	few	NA	TGTGCCAGCAGTTTAAGCGCCTCCTACAATGAGCAGTTCTTC	CASSLSASYNEQFF
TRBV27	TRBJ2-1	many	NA	TGTGCCAGCAGTTTAATTGCGGGGCAGACTGAGCAGTTCTTC	CASSLIAGQTEQFF
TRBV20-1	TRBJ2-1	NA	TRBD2	TGCAGTGCAAACACGGGACTAATGGGGGATGAGCAGTTCTTC	CSANTGLMGDEQFF
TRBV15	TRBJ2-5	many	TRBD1	TGTGCCACCAGCGCAGGACAGGGTGTGACCCAGTACTTC	CATSAGQGVTQYF
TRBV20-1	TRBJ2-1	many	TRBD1	TGCAGTGCTCTGGACAGGGGGCCTTACAATGAGCAGTTCTTC	CSALDRGPYNEQFF
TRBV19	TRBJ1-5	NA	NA	TGTGCCAGTAGCCTGACTGGGGGGGTATATAGCAATCAGCCCCAGCATTTT	CASSLTGGVYSNQPQHF
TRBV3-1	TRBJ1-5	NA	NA	TGTGCCAGCAGCCGGACTCGAGAAGGGACCCAGCATTTT	CASSRTREGTQHF
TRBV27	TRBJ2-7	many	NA	TGTGCCAGCGCCCGACTAGGGTCCCTTTACGAGCAGTACTTC	CASARLGSLYEQYF
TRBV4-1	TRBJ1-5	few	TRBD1	TGCGCCAGCAGCCCCCAGACAGGGATTCAGCCCCAGCATTTT	CASSPQTGIQPQHF
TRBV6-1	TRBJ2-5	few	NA	TGTGCCAGCAGTGAAGCGCTTCTAATCGGCCGACGGTACTTC	CASSEALLIGRRYF
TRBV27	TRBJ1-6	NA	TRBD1	TGTGCCAGCCAGCTTGGGACAGGGTTTTTGGATTCACCCCTCCACTTT	CASQLGTGFLDSPLHF
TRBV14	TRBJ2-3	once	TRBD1	TGTGCCTGCAGTCGACAGGGGCTAGATACGCAGTATTTT	CACSRQGLDTQYF